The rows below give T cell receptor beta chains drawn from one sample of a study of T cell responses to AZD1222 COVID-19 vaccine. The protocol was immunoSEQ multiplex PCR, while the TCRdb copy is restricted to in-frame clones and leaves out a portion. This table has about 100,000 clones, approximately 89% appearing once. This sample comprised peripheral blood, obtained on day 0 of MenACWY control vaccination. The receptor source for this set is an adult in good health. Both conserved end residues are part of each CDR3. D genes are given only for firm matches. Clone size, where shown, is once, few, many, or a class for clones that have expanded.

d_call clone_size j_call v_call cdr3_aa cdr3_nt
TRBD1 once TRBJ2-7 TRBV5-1 CASSQETGGYEQYF TGCGCCAGCAGCCAAGAGACAGGGGGCTACGAGCAGTACTTC
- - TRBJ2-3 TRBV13 CASGGRVKQLSEDTQYF TGTGCCAGCGGGGGTCGGGTGAAGCAGCTTTCTGAGGATACGCAGTATTTT
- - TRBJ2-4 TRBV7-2 CASSSPIVAKNIQYF TGTGCCAGCAGCTCCCCAATTGTAGCCAAAAACATTCAGTACTTC
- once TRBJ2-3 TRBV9 CASSVAAAGVTDTQYF TGTGCCAGCAGCGTAGCGGCGGCAGGGGTGACAGATACGCAGTATTTT
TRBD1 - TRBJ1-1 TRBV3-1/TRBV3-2 CASSPLAQGASTEAFF TGTGCCAGCAGCCCTCTGGCACAGGGGGCCAGCACTGAAGCTTTCTTT
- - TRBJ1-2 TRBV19 CASSKQPNYGYTF TGTGCCAGTAGTAAACAGCCTAACTATGGCTACACCTTC
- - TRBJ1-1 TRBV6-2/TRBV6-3 CASSYSVGGRTQAFF TGTGCCAGCAGTTACTCAGTCGGCGGACGGACTCAAGCTTTCTTT
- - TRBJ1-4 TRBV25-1 CASRPRGGANEKLFF TGTGCCAGCAGGCCGCGAGGCGGGGCTAATGAAAAACTGTTTTTT
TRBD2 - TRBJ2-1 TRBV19 CASSGLAGESYNEQFF TGTGCCAGTAGTGGGCTAGCGGGAGAGTCCTACAATGAGCAGTTCTTC
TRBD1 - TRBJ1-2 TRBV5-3 CARSPGQAVGYTF TGTGCCAGAAGCCCGGGACAGGCGGTTGGCTACACCTTC
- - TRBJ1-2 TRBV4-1 CASSLLGSYGYTF TGCGCCAGCAGCCTCTTAGGGAGCTATGGCTACACCTTC
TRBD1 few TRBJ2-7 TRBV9 CASSVEGQGGREQYF TGTGCCAGCAGCGTAGAGGGACAGGGAGGTAGGGAGCAGTACTTC
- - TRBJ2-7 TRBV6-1 CASSELDHEQYF TGTGCCAGCAGTGAACTGGACCACGAGCAGTACTTC
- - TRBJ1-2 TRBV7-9 CASSLGGRSYDYGYTF TGTGCCAGCAGCTTAGGAGGCAGGTCCTACGACTATGGCTACACCTTC
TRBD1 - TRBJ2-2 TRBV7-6 CASSSGQGANAAGELFF TGTGCCAGCAGCTCTGGACAGGGGGCGAATGCGGCCGGGGAGCTGTTTTTT
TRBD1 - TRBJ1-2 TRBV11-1 CASSLAQGQGDGYTF TGTGCCAGCAGCTTAGCCCAGGGACAGGGTGATGGCTACACCTTC
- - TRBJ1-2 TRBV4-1 CASSQVIRGPNYGYTF TGCGCCAGCAGCCAAGTGATCCGGGGGCCTAACTATGGCTACACCTTC
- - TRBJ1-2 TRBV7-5 CARSMPGGTRNYGYTF TGTGCCAGAAGTATGCCTGGGGGAACGCGAAACTATGGCTACACCTTC
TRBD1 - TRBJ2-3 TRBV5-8 CASSHTQGAIGTDTQYF TGTGCCAGCAGCCACACACAGGGGGCGATTGGCACAGATACGCAGTATTTT
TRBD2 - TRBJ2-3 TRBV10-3 CAISESGTSGRGADTQYF TGTGCCATCAGTGAGTCGGGGACTAGCGGGAGAGGGGCAGATACGCAGTATTTT
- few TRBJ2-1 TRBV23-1 CASSQVRSLDSQVGNEQFF TGCGCCAGCAGTCAAGTGAGGAGTCTGGACTCCCAGGTGGGAAATGAGCAGTTCTTC
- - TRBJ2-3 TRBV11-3 CASSSGAGTSTDTQYF TGTGCCAGCAGCTCTGGTGCGGGGACTAGCACAGATACGCAGTATTTT
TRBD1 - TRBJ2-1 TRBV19 CASSGTQGGEQFF TGTGCCAGTAGTGGGACACAGGGGGGTGAGCAGTTCTTC
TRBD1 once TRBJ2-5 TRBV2 CASTGVSVETQYF TGTGCCAGTACAGGGGTTTCAGTAGAGACCCAGTACTTC
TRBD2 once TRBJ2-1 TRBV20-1 CSASFAGVGNEQFF TGCAGTGCTAGTTTCGCGGGAGTGGGCAATGAGCAGTTCTTC
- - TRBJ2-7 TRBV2 CASSELISSYEQYF TGTGCCAGCAGTGAACTCATCTCGTCCTACGAGCAGTACTTC
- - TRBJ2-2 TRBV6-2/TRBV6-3 CASSQTNGGELFF TGTGCCAGCAGCCAAACAAATGGGGGGGAGCTGTTTTTT
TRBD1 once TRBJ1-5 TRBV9 CASSPEDRVNQPQHF TGTGCCAGCAGCCCCGAAGACAGGGTGAATCAGCCCCAGCATTTT
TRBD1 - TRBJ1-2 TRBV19 CASHSTGGPYGYTF TGTGCCAGCCACTCGACAGGGGGCCCCTATGGCTACACCTTC
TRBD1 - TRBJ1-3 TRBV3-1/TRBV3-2 CASGDSSGNTIYF TGTGCCAGCGGGGACAGTTCTGGAAACACCATATATTTT
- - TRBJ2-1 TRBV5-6 CASSLGSSYNEQFF TGTGCCAGCAGCTTGGGTAGCTCCTACAATGAGCAGTTCTTC
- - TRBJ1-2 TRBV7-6 CASSLNRDNYGYTF TGTGCCAGCAGCTTAAACAGGGATAACTATGGCTACACCTTC